This entry is about one T cell receptor (beta chain). This sample was taken from a study of blood T cell repertoires in COVID-19. Study-level information: Samples representing acute and convalescent COVID-19 were sourced from the United States, Italy and Spain. T cells, B-cell-depleted T cells, or PBMCs provided the cDNA or gDNA that served as material.

Assignments of participants to cohorts depended upon their own reported clinical history. Exposed volunteers were people who met a COVID-19 case within 2 weeks before study entry. Only in-frame clones appear in the TCRdb table, and some are missing; sequencing was by immunoSEQ multiplex PCR. Of a few hundred thousand clones listed, around 92% are singletons. Trimming took off 5 bases at V and 1 base at J, with 15 bases between the two ends. The CDR3 sequence is 16 residues long. Per germline, CDR1 SGHTA and CDR2 FQGNSA. Material for sequencing was PBMCs or T cells enriched from blood (not recorded which). This chain links TRBV7-2 with TRBJ2-1, with D maybe TRBD1 (6 bases). The source is a woman between 45 and 65 years old who had been exposed to COVID-19. The CDR3 reads CASSQQGTVSYNEQFF. The DNA of the CDR3 is TGTGCCAGCAGCCAGCAGGGGACCGTTTCCTACAATGAGCAGTTCTTC.